This T cell receptor (beta chain) was recovered during a study of cytomegalovirus exposure and HLA in healthy donors. In the study overall: Per a later analysis, the roughly 680 first-cohort and fewer than 150 validation repertoires shared one platform. Study observations and caveats: High specificity and sensitivity for cytomegalovirus status were reported for the classifier.

V was pared by 6 bases and J by 2 bases, with 10 bases of the junction left unmatched. The CDR3 consists of 16 residues. Germline-derived CDR1 and CDR2 are SNHLY and FYNNEI. Profiling relied on immunoSEQ multiplex PCR, and the TCRdb table lists in-frame clones only, not all of them. The sample carries a few hundred thousand clones, roughly 90% recorded once. As regards this clone: Its cognate antigen is unknown.

The sequence derives from a woman under 30 in good health and CMV-seronegative. This rearrangement joins TRBV2 to TRBJ1-2, with 9 bases aligning to TRBD1. The sample was PBMCs. The CDR3 here is CASRATHRGRNYGYTF. DNA for the CDR3: TGTGCCAGCAGGGCAACCCACAGGGGGCGGAACTATGGCTACACCTTC.